This passage covers 28 T cell receptor beta chains from one sample sequenced in a study of response to subunit inactivated influenza vaccine. TCRdb reanalysed the RT-PCR reads using MiXCR and keeps one entry per CDR3 protein. The data show 450,000 to 600,000 distinct CDR3 sequences, about 15% seen once. Sequencing used CD4+ T cells sorted from PBMCs, obtained around 25 months after vaccination. These receptors all stem from a man aged 50 to 69 who received an inactivated influenza vaccine.

The chain recombines TRBV7-2 with TRBJ2-2; 7 bases map to TRBD1. The CDR3 contains 14 residues. Germline V gene lookup returns CDR1 SGHTA and CDR2 FQGNSA. Trimming took 5 bases from V and 5 from J; bases not matched to a gene: 5. CDR3 DNA sequence: TGTGCCAGCAGCGACCGACAGGGTACCGGGGAGCTGTTTTTT. Translating gives CASSDRQGTGELFF.

The chain links TRBV19 to TRBJ1-5; 9 positions match TRBD1. After removal of 6 bases from V and 1 base from J, the junction contained 7 bases not matched to a gene. CDR1 is LNHDA, CDR2 SQIVND, per germline (reference sequence). The CDR3 has 16 amino acids. The CDR3 sequence is CASRFDRGISNQPQHF. For the CDR3, the DNA is TGTGCCAGTAGATTCGACAGGGGGATAAGCAATCAGCCCCAGCATTTT.

The chain joins TRBV4-2 to TRBJ1-2; D uncertain. V lost 4 bases and J lost 4, with 13 bases in between. The CDR3 sequence is 14 residues long. Germline CDR1 is LGHNA and CDR2 is YNFKEQ. This chain's CDR3 is CASSRDEGGYGYTF. In DNA form, the CDR3 reads TGTGCCAGCAGCCGCGACGAGGGTGGCTATGGCTACACCTTC.

This clonotype was detected only a few times. The gene calls are TRBV3-1 and TRBJ2-7; D not resolved. Trimming left V 6 bases short and J 5 bases short, with 8 bases between. The CDR3 totals 11 residues. CDR1 and CDR2 from the germline V gene are LGHDT and YNNKEL (reference sequence). The CDR3 is CASRSTHEQYF. The CDR3 nucleotides read TGTGCCAGCAGATCTACTCACGAGCAGTACTTC.

The chain employs TRBV7-6 and TRBJ2-5; no clear D gene. The length of the CDR3 is 14 residues. Germline loops: CDR1 SGHVS, CDR2 FNYEAQ. V was trimmed by 1 base and J by 2 bases, leaving 8 bases between them. CDR3 loop: CASSLDAEQETQYF. The CDR3 DNA reads TGTGCCAGCAGCTTAGACGCGGAACAAGAGACCCAGTACTTC.

This clonotype was counted between two and nine times. This sequence may be a read error, since a much larger clone differs from it by one base. This rearrangement joins TRBV3-1 to TRBJ1-6; 7 positions agree with TRBD1. With V trimmed by 1 base and J by 8 bases, 2 bases remained unmatched. CDR3 length equals 14 residues. Germline CDR1 is LGHDT and CDR2 is YNNKEL (reference sequence). CDR3 nucleotides: TGTGCCAGCAGCCAAGGACAGGGCCATTCACCCCTCCACTTT. Encoded protein: CASSQGQGHSPLHF.

V gene TRBV12-3 or TRBV12-4 combines with J gene TRBJ2-1, with TRBD2 matching over 8 bases. The CDR3 consists of 14 residues. Trimming took 6 bases from V and 7 from J; bases not matched to a gene: 8. For the CDR3, the DNA is TGTGCCAGCAGGTCGGGACTAGAGTTGAATGAGCAGTTCTTC. Its protein is CASRSGLELNEQFF.

V and J are TRBV20-1 and TRBJ2-5; D is possibly TRBD1 (6 bases). V was trimmed by 8 bases and J by 0 bases, leaving 16 bases between them. CDR1 is DFQATT, CDR2 SNEGSKA, per germline (reference sequence). There are 14 residues in the CDR3. CDR3 coding DNA: TGCAGTCCATCTTTTACAGGGTACCAAGAGACCCAGTACTTC. Protein: CSPSFTGYQETQYF.

This clonotype was counted at least ten times. The junction shows a germline mismatch at one end, possibly a read error. This chain connects TRBV20-1 to TRBJ2-5; 7 bases fit TRBD2. The CDR3 runs 11 residues. Germline V gives CDR1 DFQATT, CDR2 SNEGSKA (reference sequence). The CDR3 coding sequence is TGTAGCGCGGGAGATGGAGAGACCCAGTACTTC. It encodes CSAGDGETQYF.

The CDR3 sequence: CASSSGPGQGPQETQYF. Here the CDR3 DNA reads TGCGCCAGCAGTTCCGGTCCGGGACAGGGGCCCCAAGAGACCCAGTACTTC. V gene TRBV5-1 combines with J gene TRBJ2-5; 10 bases are a match to TRBD1. This CDR3 has 17 amino acids. The trim removed 5 bases at V and 1 base at J, leaving 11 bases unmatched. The germline gives CDR1 SGHRS, CDR2 YFSETQ.

This clonotype was recorded a few times. This chain links TRBV20-1 with TRBJ2-1; D remains ambiguous. V was clipped by 4 bases and J by 10 bases, with 14 bases between them. There are 12 residues in the CDR3. Per the germline V gene, CDR1 is DFQATT and CDR2 is SNEGSKA (reference sequence). The CDR3 bases are TGCAGTGCTAACGAACGTCCCTCCGAGCAGTTCTTC. It yields the protein CSANERPSEQFF.

The CDR3 region is CASSQGGTGAGYTF. CDR3 nucleotide sequence: TGTGCCAGCAGCCAAGGTGGGACAGGGGCCGGCTACACCTTC. V is TRBV3-1 and J is TRBJ1-2; TRBD1 matches 10 bases. This CDR3 is built from 14 residues. Trimming removed 1 base from V and 8 bases from J; junction bases left unmatched: 4. The germline gives CDR1 LGHDT, CDR2 YNNKEL (reference sequence). The full variable domain, in which reference TRBV3-1 and TRBJ1-2 provide the parts outside the CDR3, is DTAVSQTPKYLVTQMGNDKSIKCEQNLGHDTMYWYKQDSKKFLKIMFSYNNKELIINETVPNRFSPKSPDKAHLNLHINSLELGDSAVYFCASSQGGTGAGYTFGSGTRLTVV.

The CDR3 region is CASSLVRAEDTQYF. The CDR3 DNA follows: TGTGCCAGCAGCTTGGTCAGGGCGGAAGATACGCAGTATTTT. The chain joins TRBV7-9 to TRBJ2-3, with TRBD1 as a possible D gene (5 bases). The CDR3 is made up of 14 amino acids. V was cut by 3 bases and J by 5 bases, with 12 bases left in between. Germline V lookup: CDR1 SEHNR, CDR2 FQNEAQ (reference sequence).

This clonotype turned up a few times. The rearrangement joins TRBV7-2 to TRBJ2-7; possibly TRBD1 for D (6 bases). The CDR3 consists of 15 residues. Germline CDR1 is SGHTA and CDR2 is FQGNSA. Between the trimmed V and J ends, which lost 5 bases and 3 bases, there was a span of 17 bases. The CDR3 DNA follows: TGTGCCAGCAGCCATAGTACCGGGACATTCTACGAGCAGTACTTC. Protein: CASSHSTGTFYEQYF.

The chain employs TRBV6-1 and TRBJ1-1, with D unclear. The V gene lost 6 bases and the J gene lost 1 base, with 9 bases spanning the gap. CDR3 size: 13 residues. Germline CDR1 and CDR2: MNHNS and SASEGT. DNA for the CDR3: TGTGCCAGCAGGAAAATCCGGAACACTGAAGCTTTCTTT. Translated, it gives CASRKIRNTEAFF.

The table lists this clonotype with many counts. CDR3 bases: TGTGCCACCAGCACGGGGGTCACCACAAGTAATGAGCAGTTCTTC. This encodes CATSTGVTTSNEQFF. This chain uses TRBV15 with TRBJ2-1; tentative D call: TRBD2 (6 bases). The ends were cut back, 4 bases at V and 7 bases at J, with 17 bases in the middle. CDR1 is LNHNV, CDR2 YYDKDF, per germline (reference sequence). The CDR3 loop spans 15 amino acids.

There are a few counts of this clonotype. The chain joins TRBV5-1 to TRBJ2-7; 8 nucleotides line up with TRBD1. Per the germline V gene, CDR1 is SGHRS and CDR2 is YFSETQ. Trimming at V came to 1 base and at J to 6 bases, leaving 9 bases not matched to a gene. The CDR3 runs 15 residues. The CDR3 here is CASSLRTGGNSEQYF. CDR3 coding DNA: TGCGCCAGCAGCTTGCGTACAGGGGGAAATAGCGAGCAGTACTTC.

This clonotype has only a few counts. The chain couples TRBV4-1 to TRBJ2-2; D ambiguous. Germline CDR1 and CDR2: MGHRA and YSYEKL. Trimming took off 2 bases at V and 7 bases at J, with 5 bases between the two ends. CDR3 length equals 12 residues. CDR3 DNA sequence: TGCGCCAGCAGCCAACACCGCGGGGAGCTGTTTTTT. Protein sequence: CASSQHRGELFF.

This chain joins TRBV10-2 and TRBJ2-7; 11 bases line up with TRBD1. V was clipped by 4 bases and J by 1 base; unmatched bases: 9. This CDR3 has 17 amino acids. Germline V gene data show CDR1 as WSHSY and CDR2 as SAAADI. The CDR3 sequence: CASSVSRTGGRSYEQYF. The CDR3 coding sequence is TGCGCCAGCAGTGTTTCTCGGACAGGGGGCAGGTCCTACGAGCAGTACTTC.

This clonotype turned up a few times. The chain couples TRBV4-3 to TRBJ2-1; TRBD2 matches at 8 bases. Germline trimming cut 0 bases from V and 4 bases from J; bases unmatched to any gene: 8. Germline assignment: CDR1 LGHNA and CDR2 YSLEER. This CDR3 region has 17 residues. The CDR3 is CASSQDQESGGYNEQFF. The CDR3, as DNA: TGCGCCAGCAGCCAAGATCAAGAGAGCGGGGGATACAATGAGCAGTTCTTC.

This clonotype was observed at least ten times. The V call is TRBV20-1, the J call TRBJ1-1; D unclear. Trimming pared 6 bases from V and 0 bases from J, leaving 5 bases between. This CDR3 has 11 residues. CDR1 DFQATT and CDR2 SNEGSKA come from the germline V gene (reference sequence). In DNA form, the CDR3 reads TGCAGTGCCCCTATGAACACTGAAGCTTTCTTT. Its translation is CSAPMNTEAFF.

Only a few counts were recorded for this clonotype. The chain is built from TRBV5-1 and TRBJ1-2, with a weak D call TRBD1 (6 bases). Germline assignment: CDR1 SGHRS and CDR2 YFSETQ. This CDR3 spans 15 amino acids. V gave up 4 bases and J gave up 0 bases, with 13 bases separating them. The CDR3 bases are TGCGCCAGCAGCCCAACGGACAGCCCTAACTATGGCTACACCTTC. It codes for CASSPTDSPNYGYTF.

The V call is TRBV5-6, the J call TRBJ2-7, with D perhaps given as TRBD1 or TRBD2 (5 bases each). Trimming took 4 bases from V and 0 from J, leaving 17 bases between them. CDR1 and CDR2 (germline): SGHDT, YYEEEE. The CDR3 is 16 residues long. CDR3 sequence reads: CASSPGWGTVSYEQYF. Here the CDR3 DNA reads TGTGCCAGCAGCCCGGGGTGGGGGACGGTCTCCTACGAGCAGTACTTC.

The chain links TRBV6-5 to TRBJ1-2, with 10 nucleotides matching TRBD1. The CDR3 runs 16 residues. With V trimmed by 2 bases and J by 4 bases, 7 bases remained unmatched. Germline V gene sequence: CDR1 MNHEY, CDR2 SVGAGI. The CDR3 DNA reads TGTGCCAGCAGTTACGAGGGACAGGGGCCCATCTATGGCTACACCTTC. Residues: CASSYEGQGPIYGYTF.

The CDR3 spells CSASPPGGHADNEQFF. CDR3 sequence (DNA): TGCAGTGCTAGCCCCCCCGGTGGACATGCAGACAATGAGCAGTTCTTC. The V gene is TRBV20-1, the J gene TRBJ2-1, with a possible D match to TRBD1 (5 bases). V lost 3 bases and J 5 bases, leaving 20 bases between the germline ends. The germline V gene has CDR1 DFQATT and CDR2 SNEGSKA (reference sequence). This CDR3 contains 16 residues.

This clonotype was counted a few times. V is TRBV9 and J is TRBJ2-7; D is unresolved. The CDR3 extends over 15 amino acids. The V end lost 1 base, the J end lost 3 bases, and 14 bases lay between the germline ends. Germline V gene data show CDR1 as SGDLS and CDR2 as YYNGEE. The CDR3 sequence: CASSVQANNDYEQYF. DNA of the CDR3: TGTGCCAGCAGCGTACAAGCCAACAACGACTACGAGCAGTACTTC.

This clonotype has a handful of counts. The CDR3 nucleotides read TGTGCCAGCAGCCCGGGACAGAGCTATGGCTACACCTTC. As protein: CASSPGQSYGYTF. The V call is TRBV3-1, the J call TRBJ1-2, with 7 nucleotides matching TRBD1. Germline CDR1 reads LGHDT; CDR2 reads YNNKEL (reference sequence). V dropped 4 bases and J dropped 4; count of bases not matched to a gene: 3. The CDR3 has 13 residues.

Only a few counts were recorded for this clonotype. J is TRBJ2-1 and V is TRBV29-1; 8 bases map to TRBD1. Germline V lookup: CDR1 SQVTM, CDR2 ANQGSEA. This CDR3 is built from 12 residues. J was trimmed by 9 bases and V by 7 bases; bases with no gene match: 8. CDR3 protein: CSGGQGEGEQFF. CDR3 bases: TGCAGCGGAGGACAGGGCGAGGGTGAGCAGTTCTTC.